One and the same sample provided the 25 T cell receptor beta chains below, sequenced in a study of neurological immune-mediated disorders. TCRdb ran MiXCR on the 5' RACE reads and lists one entry per CDR3 protein. The sample records tens of thousands of distinct CDR3 sequences, around 2.6% being singletons. The sequenced material came from PBMCs. These receptors originate from a woman aged 25 to 45 with multiple sclerosis.

This clonotype has at least ten counts. V gene TRBV9 combines with J gene TRBJ2-2; 8 bases match TRBD2. The V gene end was trimmed by 4 bases and the J gene end by 6 bases; junction bases not matched to a gene: 8. This CDR3 is built from 15 residues. Germline V lookup: CDR1 SGDLS, CDR2 YYNGEE. The CDR3 sequence is CASSPTGLVAGELFF. The CDR3 DNA reads TGTGCCAGCAGCCCGACGGGACTAGTTGCCGGGGAGCTGTTTTTT.

There are many counts of this clonotype. This chain uses TRBV20-1 with TRBJ2-1; TRBD2 aligns across 9 bases. Looked up from germline, CDR1 is DFQATT and CDR2 is SNEGSKA (reference sequence). J lost 2 bases, V lost 0 bases, and 14 bases had no gene match. This CDR3 region has 19 residues. Written as DNA, the CDR3 is TGCAGTGCTAGAGATCGACCTAGCGGGAAGGGATCTGCCTACAATGAGCAGTTCTTC. Translation: CSARDRPSGKGSAYNEQFF.

This clonotype showed up many times. This chain links TRBV20-1 with TRBJ2-7, with 9 bases that match TRBD2. CDR3 length equals 13 residues. Per germline, CDR1 DFQATT and CDR2 SNEGSKA (reference sequence). CDR3 loop: CRLTPGLAGEQYF. CDR3 in DNA: TGCAGATTAACGCCGGGACTAGCTGGCGAGCAGTACTTC.

This clonotype appeared many times. V gene TRBV5-1 combines with J gene TRBJ2-2, with TRBD1 identical over 7 bases. CDR1 is SGHRS and CDR2 is YFSETQ in the germline V gene. CDR3 length: 15 residues. The J segment lost 1 base and the V segment lost 5 bases, leaving 5 bases of the junction unmatched. The CDR3 sequence is CASRDRSGNTGELFF. The DNA of the CDR3 is TGCGCCAGCAGGGACAGGTCGGGGAACACCGGGGAGCTGTTTTTT.

This clonotype was counted ten times or more. V and J are TRBV6-1 and TRBJ1-1, with 7 nucleotides matching TRBD1. V shed 4 bases and J 4 bases; nucleotides not matched to a gene: 6. Per germline, CDR1 MNHNS and CDR2 SASEGT. The CDR3 has 14 residues. CDR3 residues: CASSADRVGTEAFF. In DNA form, the CDR3 reads TGTGCCAGCAGTGCCGACAGGGTAGGCACTGAAGCTTTCTTT.

This clonotype has at least ten counts. V is TRBV5-6 and J is TRBJ1-1, with D hard to call. The length of the CDR3 is 14 residues. Germline assignment: CDR1 SGHDT and CDR2 YYEEEE. The V end was cut by 1 base, the J end by 0 bases, with 7 bases between. In nucleotides, the CDR3 is TGTGCCAGCAGCTTGCGACTCATGAACACTGAAGCTTTCTTT. Protein sequence: CASSLRLMNTEAFF.

This clonotype was observed many times. The gene calls are TRBV7-9 and TRBJ2-1; the D gene is possibly TRBD2 (6 bases). The V and J ends lost 1 base and 8 bases respectively, with 9 bases between them. The CDR3 has 13 amino acids. The germline V gene has CDR1 SEHNR and CDR2 FQNEAQ (reference sequence). The DNA for the CDR3 is TGTGCCAGCAGCTTAGATTGGGGGGATGAGCAGTTCTTC. Protein sequence: CASSLDWGDEQFF.

This clonotype was counted at least ten times. The J gene is TRBJ2-1, the V gene TRBV2; 9 nucleotides align to TRBD2. V gave up 8 bases and J gave up 8 bases; unmatched junction bases: 13. CDR1 is SNHLY and CDR2 is FYNNEI in the germline V gene. There are 15 residues in the CDR3. CDR3 DNA sequence: TGTGCCAGCCAAAATATACTAGCGGGTGGCGATGAGCAGTTCTTC. It specifies CASQNILAGGDEQFF.

Ten or more counts support this clonotype. The CDR3: CASSQQTRYNEQFF. The CDR3 nucleotides read TGCGCCAGCAGCCAACAGACTAGGTACAATGAGCAGTTCTTC. The genes are TRBV4-3 and TRBJ2-1, with D possibly matching TRBD2 (6 bases). The CDR3 is 14 residues long. Trimming pared 2 bases from V and 4 bases from J, leaving 9 bases between. Germline lookup yields CDR1 LGHNA and CDR2 YSLEER.

This clonotype occurred many times. The genes are TRBV7-2 and TRBJ2-7; 7 bases agree with TRBD2. This CDR3 is 16 amino acids long. V lost 5 bases to trimming and J lost 0 bases; unmatched junction nucleotides: 10. Germline CDR1 is SGHTA and CDR2 is FQGNSA. The CDR3 region has the DNA TGTGCCAGCAGCACCCCGAGGGGCGGGGGCTCCTACGAGCAGTACTTC. The encoded protein is CASSTPRGGGSYEQYF. Filled out from reference TRBV7-2 and TRBJ2-7, the complete variable domain reads GAGVSQSPSNKVTEKGKDVELRCDPISGHTALYWYRQSLGQGLEFLIYFQGNSAPDKSGLPSDRFSAERTGGSVSTLTIQRTQQEDSAVYLCASSTPRGGGSYEQYFGPGTRLTVT.

This clonotype was detected ten times or more. The genes are TRBV18 and TRBJ2-1; a possible D gene is TRBD1 (7 bases). The germline V and J ends were trimmed by 3 bases and 5 bases, with 14 bases remaining between them. The CDR3 contains 15 residues. The germline CDR1 and CDR2 sequences are KGHSH and LQKENI. The CDR3 coding sequence is TGTGCCAGCTCACCCCGGAGGGACAGAGACAATGAGCAGTTCTTC. The encoded protein is CASSPRRDRDNEQFF.

This clonotype was observed many times. The V call is TRBV5-1, the J call TRBJ2-2; 8 nucleotides agree with TRBD2. The CDR3 sequence is 16 residues long. The V gene's germline CDR1 is SGHRS and CDR2 YFSETQ. V trimming: 4 bases; J trimming: 1 base; junction bases outside the gene matches: 6. The CDR3 sequence: CASSTASGRNTGELFF. The CDR3 bases are TGCGCCAGCAGCACCGCCAGCGGGAGGAACACCGGGGAGCTGTTTTTT.

At least ten counts were recorded for this clonotype. V is TRBV6-2 or TRBV6-3 and J is TRBJ2-5; the D gene is possibly TRBD1 (6 bases). This CDR3 contains 15 residues. Looked up from germline, CDR1 is MNHEY and CDR2 is SVGEGT. Trimming shortened V by 8 bases and J by 2 bases, and 18 bases separated the two germline ends. The CDR3 region has the DNA TGTGCCAGCGGGGTGCCGGACAGATTACAAGAGACCCAGTACTTC. Translated, it gives CASGVPDRLQETQYF.

This clonotype was counted ten times or more. The chain carries TRBV21-1 and TRBJ2-5; the table's D call, TRBD1, has no DNA check behind it. TRBV21-1 is assigned pseudogene status. This CDR3 comprises 17 residues. DNA for the CDR3: TGTGCCAGCAGCACCAGCCTCGGGAATCAGACGCGAGAGACCCAGTACTTC. This codes for CASSTSLGNQTRETQYF.

This clonotype came up many times. The rearrangement uses TRBV6-2 or TRBV6-3 and TRBJ1-2; D may be TRBD1 (5 bases). V was cut by 6 bases and J by 4 bases, with 12 bases left in between. This CDR3 is built from 13 residues. CDR1 is MNHEY, CDR2 SVGEGT, per germline. The chain's CDR3 is CASSPGTPYGYTF. The DNA for the CDR3 is TGTGCCAGCAGCCCCGGGACTCCCTATGGCTACACCTTC.

This chain joins TRBV7-2 and TRBJ2-3; D is tentatively TRBD1 or TRBD2 (6 bases each). Trimming removed 1 base from V and 5 bases from J, with 13 bases in between. The CDR3 length is 15 residues. Germline lookup yields CDR1 SGHTA and CDR2 FQGNSA. The CDR3: CASSLVDGGGDTQYF. DNA of the CDR3: TGTGCCAGCAGCTTAGTTGACGGAGGGGGAGATACGCAGTATTTT.

This clonotype showed up many times. The rearrangement uses TRBV12-3 or TRBV12-4 and TRBJ1-2; D unresolved. The CDR3 consists of 13 residues. V lost 5 bases and J lost 7, with 14 bases in between. CDR3 loop: CASSSVEVGGYTF. The CDR3 DNA is TGTGCCAGCAGTAGCGTTGAAGTGGGTGGCTACACCTTC.

This clonotype was counted at least ten times. This chain uses TRBV7-6 with TRBJ2-2; the D is unclear. This CDR3 region has 12 residues. V was pared by 2 bases and J by 6 bases, with 4 bases between. The germline gives CDR1 SGHVS, CDR2 FNYEAQ. The CDR3 nucleotides are TGTGCCAGCAGCTTAAATGCCGGGGAGCTGTTTTTT. Amino acid sequence: CASSLNAGELFF.

The table lists this clonotype with many counts. The junction differs from germline at one of its ends, possibly a read error. The chain joins TRBV10-3 to TRBJ2-7, with D possibly TRBD2 on 5 matching bases. This CDR3 spans 16 amino acids. Germline values: CDR1 ENHRY, CDR2 SYGVKD. The CDR3 here is CAISESRVARSSEQYF. DNA of the CDR3: TGTGCCATCAGTGAGTCGCGGGTGGCCAGATCCTCCGAGCAGTACTTC.

This clonotype has a count of ten or more. The CDR3 nucleotides are TGTGCCAGCAGCCTCGGAGGGCCCTATGAGCAGTTCTTC. It is translated as CASSLGGPYEQFF. This chain joins TRBV7-2 and TRBJ2-1; D may be TRBD2 (6 bases). V dropped 5 bases and J dropped 8 bases, with 13 bases sitting between them. The CDR3 totals 13 residues. Germline V lookup: CDR1 SGHTA, CDR2 FQGNSA.

This clonotype was counted many times. The chain joins TRBV3-1 to TRBJ1-5, with TRBD1 identical over 8 bases. V lost 1 base, J lost 6 bases, and 2 bases stayed unmatched. The CDR3 sequence is 14 residues long. Germline V gives CDR1 LGHDT, CDR2 YNNKEL (reference sequence). The CDR3 spells CASSQGTGSQPQHF. In DNA form, the CDR3 reads TGTGCCAGCAGCCAAGGGACAGGGAGTCAGCCCCAGCATTTT. The variable domain in full, completed from reference TRBV3-1 and TRBJ1-5, reads DTAVSQTPKYLVTQMGNDKSIKCEQNLGHDTMYWYKQDSKKFLKIMFSYNNKELIINETVPNRFSPKSPDKAHLNLHINSLELGDSAVYFCASSQGTGSQPQHFGDGTRLSIL.

This clonotype came up many times. This chain uses TRBV12-3 or TRBV12-4 with TRBJ2-7; 13 nucleotides align to TRBD2. The CDR3 has 16 residues. J lost 7 bases, V lost 5 bases, and 11 bases had no gene match. The DNA of the CDR3 is TGTGCCAGCAGTCCTTGGACTAGCGGGAGTGTTGGTGAGCAGTACTTC. This translates into CASSPWTSGSVGEQYF.

This clonotype was detected ten times or more. V gene TRBV12-3 or TRBV12-4 combines with J gene TRBJ1-1; D is undetermined. V was trimmed by 6 bases and J by 0 bases, leaving 14 bases between them. The CDR3 loop spans 15 amino acids. The CDR3 nucleotides are TGTGCCAGCAGACCCTGGACGAAGATGAACACTGAAGCTTTCTTT. Protein product: CASRPWTKMNTEAFF.

In this sample, this clonotype turned up many times. J is TRBJ1-1 and V is TRBV20-1; D remains ambiguous. V lost 0 bases, J lost 0 bases, and 11 bases lay in between. From germline, CDR1 is DFQATT and CDR2 SNEGSKA (reference sequence). The CDR3 contains 15 residues. CDR3: CSARDPWTMNTEAFF. CDR3 in DNA: TGCAGTGCTAGAGATCCCTGGACTATGAACACTGAAGCTTTCTTT.

This clonotype was observed a single time. A much larger clone differs by one base, so this may be a read error. The V and J genes are TRBV27 and TRBJ1-4; the D is unclear. Trimming took 7 bases from V and 5 from J, leaving 14 bases between them. The CDR3 is made up of 14 amino acids. CDR1 and CDR2 (germline): MNHEY, SMNVEV (reference sequence). The CDR3 sequence is CASKAIQRNEKLFF. The CDR3 nucleotides read TGTGCCAGCAAGGCGATACAGCGGAATGAAAAACTGTTTTTT.